The sequence of this T cell receptor (beta chain) was determined in a study of CD8 T cells in ankylosing spondylitis. General observations from the study: A TCR beta motif of under 10 highly homologous variants seemed to mark ankylosing spondylitis blood.

The CDR3 sequence is 14 residues long. Germline CDR1 LNHDA, CDR2 SQIVND (reference sequence). The V segment lost 5 bases and the J segment 8 bases; nucleotides outside the gene matches: 9. Details on this clonotype: Its antigen remains unidentified.

MiXCR, run by TCRdb on the 5' RACE reads, gives a single entry per CDR3 protein. This table holds some 700,000 distinct CDR3 sequences, around a fifth found once. V is TRBV19 and J is TRBJ2-1, with 7 nucleotides matching TRBD2. The source material was blood, either unsorted or a sorted T cell fraction (not recorded which). The sequence was collected from a male donor with ankylosing spondylitis. The CDR3 DNA is TGTGCCAGTAGTGGGAGGAGCACTAGCGATGAGCAGTTCTTC. Translating gives CASSGRSTSDEQFF.